This T cell receptor (beta chain) was profiled in a study of shared clonotypes between healthy human individuals. Clones were read by immunoSEQ multiplex PCR, and TCRdb kept only the in-frame ones, dropping some. The data show millions of clones, approximately 90% seen once. The CDR3 length is 11 residues. The germline V and J ends were trimmed by 5 bases and 5 bases, with 4 bases remaining between them. Germline V gene data show CDR1 as SEHNR and CDR2 as FQNEAQ (reference sequence). This sequence was found in a man younger than 35 in good health. Sequencing input: naive CD4+ T cells sorted from blood. Subset: CD45RA+ positively selected. This rearrangement joins TRBV7-9 to TRBJ2-1; D is unresolved. As DNA, the CDR3 is TGTGCCAGCAGCAAAAACAATGAGCAGTTCTTC. Amino acid sequence: CASSKNNEQFF.